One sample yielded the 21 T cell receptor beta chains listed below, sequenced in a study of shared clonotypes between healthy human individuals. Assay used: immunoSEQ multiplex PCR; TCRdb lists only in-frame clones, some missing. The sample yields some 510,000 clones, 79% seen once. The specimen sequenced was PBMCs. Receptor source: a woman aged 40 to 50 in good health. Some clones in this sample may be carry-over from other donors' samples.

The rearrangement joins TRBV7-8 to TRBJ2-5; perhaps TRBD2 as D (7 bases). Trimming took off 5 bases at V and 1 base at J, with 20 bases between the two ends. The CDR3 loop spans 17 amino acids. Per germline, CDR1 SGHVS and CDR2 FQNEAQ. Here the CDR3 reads CASSISWGGQAQETQYF. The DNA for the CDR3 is TGTGCCAGCAGCATATCCTGGGGGGGCCAGGCCCAAGAGACCCAGTACTTC.

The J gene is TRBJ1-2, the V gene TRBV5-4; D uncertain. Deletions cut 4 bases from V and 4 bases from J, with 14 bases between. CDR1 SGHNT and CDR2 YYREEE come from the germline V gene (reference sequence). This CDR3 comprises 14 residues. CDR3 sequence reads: CASSHLDPVYGYTF. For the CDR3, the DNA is TGTGCCAGCAGCCACTTGGACCCCGTCTATGGCTACACCTTC.

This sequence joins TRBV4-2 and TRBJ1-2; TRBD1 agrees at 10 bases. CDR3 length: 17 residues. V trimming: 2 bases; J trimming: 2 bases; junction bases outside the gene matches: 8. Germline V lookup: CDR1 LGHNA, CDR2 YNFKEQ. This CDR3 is CASSQLLGTGENYGYTF. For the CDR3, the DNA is TGTGCCAGCAGCCAACTCTTGGGGACAGGGGAAAACTATGGCTACACCTTC.

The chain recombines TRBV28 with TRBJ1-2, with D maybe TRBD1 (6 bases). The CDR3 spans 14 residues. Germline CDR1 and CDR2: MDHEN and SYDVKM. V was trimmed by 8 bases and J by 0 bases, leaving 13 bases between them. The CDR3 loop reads CASSDRQANYGYTF. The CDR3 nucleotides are TGTGCCAGCTCCGACCGACAGGCTAACTATGGCTACACCTTC.

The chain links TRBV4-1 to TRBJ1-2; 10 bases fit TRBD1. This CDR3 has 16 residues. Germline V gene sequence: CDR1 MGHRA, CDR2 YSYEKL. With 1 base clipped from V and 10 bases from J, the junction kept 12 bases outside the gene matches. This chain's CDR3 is CASSQVPAVGTGVYTF. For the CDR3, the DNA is TGCGCCAGCAGCCAAGTTCCCGCCGTCGGGACAGGGGTCTACACCTTC.

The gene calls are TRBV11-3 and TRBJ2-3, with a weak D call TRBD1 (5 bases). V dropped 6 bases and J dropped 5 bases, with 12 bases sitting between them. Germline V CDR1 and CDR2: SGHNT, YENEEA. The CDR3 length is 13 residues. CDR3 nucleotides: TGTGCCAGCAGTCAACCAGGGTTAGATACGCAGTATTTT. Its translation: CASSQPGLDTQYF.

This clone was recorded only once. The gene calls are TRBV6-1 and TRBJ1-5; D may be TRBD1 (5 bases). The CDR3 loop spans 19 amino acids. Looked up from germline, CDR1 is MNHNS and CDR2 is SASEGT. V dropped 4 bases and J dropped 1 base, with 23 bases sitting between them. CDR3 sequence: CASSGNEGRGVRSNQPQHF. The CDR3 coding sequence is TGTGCCAGCAGTGGTAATGAGGGGCGCGGGGTACGGAGCAATCAGCCCCAGCATTTT.

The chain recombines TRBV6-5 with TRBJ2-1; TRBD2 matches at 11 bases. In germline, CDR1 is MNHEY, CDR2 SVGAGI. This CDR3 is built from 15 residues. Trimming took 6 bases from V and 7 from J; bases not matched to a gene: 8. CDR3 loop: CASSLSGRVNNEQFF. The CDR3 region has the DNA TGTGCCAGCAGCCTTAGCGGGAGGGTTAATAATGAGCAGTTCTTC.

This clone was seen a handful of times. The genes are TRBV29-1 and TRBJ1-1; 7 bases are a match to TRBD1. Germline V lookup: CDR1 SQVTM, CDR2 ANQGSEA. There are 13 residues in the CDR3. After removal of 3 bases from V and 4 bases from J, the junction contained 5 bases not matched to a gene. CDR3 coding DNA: TGCAGCGTTGATGTCGCAGGGGGCACTGAAGCTTTCTTT. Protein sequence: CSVDVAGGTEAFF.

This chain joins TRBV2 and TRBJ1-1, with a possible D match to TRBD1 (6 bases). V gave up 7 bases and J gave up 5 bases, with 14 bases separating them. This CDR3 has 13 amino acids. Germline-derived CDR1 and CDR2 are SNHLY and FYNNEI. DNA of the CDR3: TGTGCCAGCAAACCCCAGGGGAGGACTGAAGCTTTCTTT. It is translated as CASKPQGRTEAFF.

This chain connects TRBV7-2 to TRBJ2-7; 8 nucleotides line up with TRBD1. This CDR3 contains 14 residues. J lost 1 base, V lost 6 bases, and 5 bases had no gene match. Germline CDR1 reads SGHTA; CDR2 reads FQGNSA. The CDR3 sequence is CASSSTGASYEQYF. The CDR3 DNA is TGTGCCAGCAGTTCGACAGGGGCATCCTACGAGCAGTACTTC.

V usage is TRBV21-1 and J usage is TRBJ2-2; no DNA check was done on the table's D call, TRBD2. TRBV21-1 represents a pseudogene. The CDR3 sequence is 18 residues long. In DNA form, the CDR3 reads TGTGCCAGCAGTATTGGGACTAGCGGGAGAAAGTACACCGGGGAGCTGTTTTTT. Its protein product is CASSIGTSGRKYTGELFF.

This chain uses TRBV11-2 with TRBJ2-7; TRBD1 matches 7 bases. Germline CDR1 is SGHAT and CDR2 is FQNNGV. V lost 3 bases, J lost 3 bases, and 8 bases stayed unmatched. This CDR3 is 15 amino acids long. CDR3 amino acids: CASSFLPGQSYEQYF. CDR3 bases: TGTGCCAGCAGCTTTCTCCCGGGACAGAGCTACGAGCAGTACTTC.

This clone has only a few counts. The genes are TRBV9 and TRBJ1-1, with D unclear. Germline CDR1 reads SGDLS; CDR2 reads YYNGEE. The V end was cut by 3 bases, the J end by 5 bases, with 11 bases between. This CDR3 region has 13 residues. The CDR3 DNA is TGTGCCAGCAGCGAGGTTGCGGGGACTGAAGCTTTCTTT. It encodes CASSEVAGTEAFF.

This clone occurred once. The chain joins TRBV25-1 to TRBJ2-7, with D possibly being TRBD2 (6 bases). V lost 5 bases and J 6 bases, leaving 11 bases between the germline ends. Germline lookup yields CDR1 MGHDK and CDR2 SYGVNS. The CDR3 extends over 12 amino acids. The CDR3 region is CASSRGSFEQYF. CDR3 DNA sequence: TGTGCCAGCAGTCGGGGGAGCTTCGAGCAGTACTTC.

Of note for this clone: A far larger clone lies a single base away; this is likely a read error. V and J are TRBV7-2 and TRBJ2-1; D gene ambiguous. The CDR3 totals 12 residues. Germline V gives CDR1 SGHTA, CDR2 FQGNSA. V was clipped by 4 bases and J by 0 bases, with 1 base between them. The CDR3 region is CASSYSYNEQFF. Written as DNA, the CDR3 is TGTGCCAGCAGCTACTCCTACAATGAGCAGTTCTTC.

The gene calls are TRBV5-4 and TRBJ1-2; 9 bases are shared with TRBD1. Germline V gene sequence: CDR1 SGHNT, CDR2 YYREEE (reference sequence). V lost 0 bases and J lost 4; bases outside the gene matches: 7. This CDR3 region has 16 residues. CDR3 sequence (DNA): TGTGCCAGCAGCTTGGTCCAGGACAGGGGTCTCTATGGCTACACCTTC. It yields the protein CASSLVQDRGLYGYTF.

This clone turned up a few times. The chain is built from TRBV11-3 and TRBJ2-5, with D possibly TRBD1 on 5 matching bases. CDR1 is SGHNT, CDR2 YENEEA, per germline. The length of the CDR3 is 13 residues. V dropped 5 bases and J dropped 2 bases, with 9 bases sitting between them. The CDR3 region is CASSRRAQETQYF. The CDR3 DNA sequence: TGTGCCAGCAGCCGCAGGGCACAAGAGACCCAGTACTTC.

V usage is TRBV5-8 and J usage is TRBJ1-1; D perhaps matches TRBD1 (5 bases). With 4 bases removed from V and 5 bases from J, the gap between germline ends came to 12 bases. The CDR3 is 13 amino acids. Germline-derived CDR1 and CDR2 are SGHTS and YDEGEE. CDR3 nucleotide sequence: TGTGCCAGCAGCCCTGACAGTTGGACTGAAGCTTTCTTT. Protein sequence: CASSPDSWTEAFF.

In DNA form, the CDR3 reads TGTGCAAGTCGCCAAGAAGAGCGGGAGGATCAAGAGACCCAGTACTTC. Translation: CASRQEEREDQETQYF. This chain uses TRBV12-2 with TRBJ2-5; the table's D call of TRBD2 was not tested on the DNA. TRBV12-2 represents a pseudogene. This CDR3 comprises 16 residues.

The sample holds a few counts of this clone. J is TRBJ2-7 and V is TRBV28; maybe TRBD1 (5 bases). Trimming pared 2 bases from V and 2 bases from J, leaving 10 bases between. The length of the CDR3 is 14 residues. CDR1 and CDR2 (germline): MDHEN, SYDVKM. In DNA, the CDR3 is TGTGCCAGCAGTTTACAGGGTCACCCCTACGAGCAGTACTTC. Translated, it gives CASSLQGHPYEQYF. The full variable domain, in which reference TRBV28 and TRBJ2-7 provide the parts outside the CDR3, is DVKVTQSSRYLVKRTGEKVFLECVQDMDHENMFWYRQDPGLGLRLIYFSYDVKMKEKGDIPEGYSVSREKKERFSLILESASTNQTSMYLCASSLQGHPYEQYFGPGTRLTVT.